The 5 T cell receptor beta chains in this list originate from one sample, sequenced in a study of T cell responses to AZD1222 COVID-19 vaccine. The data were produced by immunoSEQ multiplex PCR, yet TCRdb's version contains in-frame clones alone and is incomplete. The top ten hold 7.5% to 9.5% of the sample, which has roughly 150,000 clones, about 92% seen once. The sample here was peripheral blood, taken on day 0 of AZD1222 vaccination. These receptors all come from an adult in good health.

The gene calls are TRBV20-1 and TRBJ2-7; D uncertain. From germline, CDR1 is DFQATT and CDR2 SNEGSKA (reference sequence). Trimming took off 3 bases at V and 2 bases at J, with 5 bases between the two ends. This CDR3 spans 11 amino acids. The CDR3 region is CSASRAYEQYF. DNA for the CDR3: TGCAGTGCTAGTCGTGCCTACGAGCAGTACTTC.

The genes are TRBV6-2 or TRBV6-3 and TRBJ2-5; unclear D gene. Trimming took off 5 bases at V and 7 bases at J, with 5 bases between the two ends. This CDR3 spans 10 amino acids. Germline assignment: CDR1 MNHEY and CDR2 SVGEGT. The CDR3 coding sequence is TGTGCCAGCAGTGATGGGACCCAGTACTTC. It is translated as CASSDGTQYF.

This clone was recorded only once. The chain uses TRBV14 and TRBJ1-2; TRBD1 matches 7 bases. This CDR3 is 13 amino acids long. Looked up from germline, CDR1 is SGHDN and CDR2 is FVKESK. V trimming: 4 bases; J trimming: 5 bases; junction bases outside the gene matches: 4. In nucleotides, the CDR3 is TGTGCCAGCAGCCGACAGGGAGAATATGGCTACACCTTC. Translating it yields CASSRQGEYGYTF.

The V and J genes are TRBV7-9 and TRBJ1-1, with D maybe TRBD1 (5 bases). Trimming took 4 bases from V and 3 from J, leaving 15 bases between them. The CDR3 has 15 amino acids. Germline assignment: CDR1 SEHNR and CDR2 FQNEAQ (reference sequence). The CDR3: CASSSLGTLDTEAFF. CDR3 sequence (DNA): TGTGCCAGCAGCTCCCTGGGGACCCTGGACACTGAAGCTTTCTTT.

The V gene is TRBV7-8, the J gene TRBJ1-5; 7 positions match TRBD1. V shed 2 bases and J 5 bases; nucleotides not matched to a gene: 0. Looked up from germline, CDR1 is SGHVS and CDR2 is FQNEAQ. The CDR3 contains 13 residues. In DNA form, the CDR3 reads TGTGCCAGCAGCTTAAGGGGGCATCAGCCCCAGCATTTT. The encoded protein is CASSLRGHQPQHF.